The clone carrying this TCR beta chain was seen ten or more times. Its antigen is unidentified. All donors were healthy, and all were Caucasian. CDR1 is SGHTA, CDR2 FQGTGA, per germline. This CDR3 region has 21 residues. V lost 2 bases, J lost 2 bases, and 14 bases stayed unmatched. This sample was included in a study of identical twins. In TCRdb, the 5' RACE reads were re-called with MiXCR into one record per CDR3 protein. The repertoire holds hundreds of thousands of distinct CDR3 sequences, with roughly 8.6% as singletons. Regarding the study as a whole: There was an excess of low generation probability in the out-of-frame alpha sequences that twins shared.

The data were also submitted as part of a second study, on yellow fever vaccine responses in identical twins.

This clonotype was sampled from a woman aged 18-29 years in good health. The sample comprised memory (CD45RO+) T cells sorted from blood. This chain connects TRBV7-3 to TRBJ2-3, with 15 bases lining up with TRBD2. The CDR3 DNA sequence: TGTGCCAGCAGCTTATTCCCCACCAACGGACTAGCGGGAGGGATCACAGATACGCAGTATTTT. The encoded protein is CASSLFPTNGLAGGITDTQYF.